The clone carrying this TCR beta chain was counted only a few times. Its antigen is currently unknown. The data are from a study of beta chain features in type 1 diabetes. Study in general: In all, some 100 million sorted cells from all samples were analyzed. Findings and caveats of the study: There was a moderate but significant shortening of TCRB CDR3s in all four CD4+ subsets of Type 1 diabetes patients.

It was via CD45RO/CCR7/CD25/CD127/CD95/CD27 that CD4+ naive, central memory, regulatory and stem cell-like memory cells were sorted. Sort purity for all populations was recorded as exceeding 98%. Reverse transcribing all isolated RNA meant expressed TCRB transcripts were sequenced. Only in-frame clones appear in the TCRdb table, and some are missing; sequencing was by immunoSEQ multiplex PCR. The sample records more than 250,000 clones, about a fifth being singletons. With 5 bases removed from V and 4 bases from J, the gap between germline ends came to 2 bases. Germline V CDR1 and CDR2: LNHDA, SQIVND (reference sequence). CDR3 length: 11 amino acids.

The specimen was naive CD4+ T cells from blood. This clonotype was obtained from a woman aged 40-49 years with type 1 diabetes. V and J are TRBV19 and TRBJ2-2; D is ambiguous. The CDR3 spells CASSLTGELFF. The CDR3, as DNA: TGTGCCAGTAGTCTCACCGGGGAGCTGTTTTTT.